A single sample gave rise to the 5 T cell receptor beta chains below, sequenced in a study of T cells in Graves' hyperthyroidism and ophthalmopathy (dated by TCRdb to between 2018 and 2020). Library preparation used multiplex PCR. Instrument used: Illumina HiSeq 2000. The TCR beta CDR3 regions were amplified from RNA transcripts. The first round of RT-PCR for the TCR CDR3 was performed with the HTBI primer set and the Qiagen OneStep RT-PCR kit. The raw public reads went through TCRdb reprocessing: fastp at Q25, MiXCR clone calling, in-frame beta chains kept. Every entry covers one CDR3 protein and lists the most common genes and DNA from its rows. The sample has fewer than 300,000 distinct CDR3 sequences on record, approximately 26% of them singletons. Approximately 30% of the sample goes to the ten largest clones. The sequenced material came from blood. The receptor source for this set is a man aged 40-49 years with Graves' hyperthyroidism that later progressed to Graves' ophthalmopathy.

Many counts were recorded for this clonotype. The chain links TRBV5-1 to TRBJ1-2; no clear D. The CDR3 is made up of 17 amino acids. Trimming stripped 1 base from V and 2 bases from J, with 18 bases between. The V gene's germline CDR1 is SGHRS and CDR2 YFSETQ. CDR3: CASSLMWTAQMNYGYTF. For the CDR3, the DNA is TGCGCCAGCAGCTTGATGTGGACGGCCCAAATGAACTATGGCTACACCTTC. The entire variable domain, with the rest obtained from reference TRBV5-1 and TRBJ1-2, is as follows: KAGVTQTPRYLIKTRGQQVTLSCSPISGHRSVSWYQQTPGQGLQFLFEYFSETQRNKGNFPGRFSGRQFSNSRSEMNVSTLELGDSALYLCASSLMWTAQMNYGYTFGSGTRLTVV.

This clonotype came up many times. The chain couples TRBV20-1 to TRBJ2-7; TRBD1 matches 8 bases. From germline, CDR1 is DFQATT and CDR2 SNEGSKA (reference sequence). The trim removed 4 bases at V and 1 base at J, leaving 3 bases unmatched. This CDR3 has 13 residues. CDR3 sequence: CSAKGTGSYEQYF. The DNA of the CDR3 is TGCAGTGCTAAGGGGACAGGATCCTACGAGCAGTACTTC.

This clonotype appeared many times. The chain recombines TRBV5-1 with TRBJ2-5, with 9 bases matching TRBD1. The CDR3 contains 15 residues. V gave up 4 bases and J gave up 5 bases; unmatched junction bases: 9. Germline V CDR1 and CDR2: SGHRS, YFSETQ. CDR3 residues: CASSAHYDRGETQYF. The CDR3 coding sequence is TGCGCCAGCAGCGCACACTACGACAGGGGGGAGACCCAGTACTTC.

This chain uses TRBV7-8 with TRBJ1-1, with D perhaps TRBD1 (5 bases). This CDR3 has 16 residues. V lost 1 base, J lost 0 bases, and 12 bases lay in between. The germline CDR1 and CDR2 sequences are SGHVS and FQNEAQ. The CDR3: CASSLGPRGMNTEAFF. As DNA, the CDR3 is TGTGCCAGCAGCTTAGGGCCTCGGGGGATGAACACTGAAGCTTTCTTT. The entire variable domain, with the rest obtained from reference TRBV7-8 and TRBJ1-1, is as follows: GAGVSQSPRYKVAKRGQDVALRCDPISGHVSLFWYQQALGQGPEFLTYFQNEAQLDKSGLPSDRFFAERPEGSVSTLKIQRTQQEDSAVYLCASSLGPRGMNTEAFFGQGTRLTVV.

This clonotype was seen ten or more times. The chain is built from TRBV19 and TRBJ1-1; tentatively, D is TRBD1 (5 bases). Trimming shortened V by 8 bases and J by 6 bases, and 19 bases separated the two germline ends. Germline-derived CDR1 and CDR2 are LNHDA and SQIVND (reference sequence). There are 14 residues in the CDR3. The CDR3, as DNA: TGTGCCAGTTCGGCCAGGGTGCGGAGCGCTGAAGCTTTCTTT. It yields the protein CASSARVRSAEAFF.